A single count supports the clone carrying this T cell receptor beta chain. Its specificity is not known. All donors qualified as healthy HIV-negative adults and had experienced no recent acute infections or vaccinations. This table comes from immunoSEQ multiplex PCR, and its TCRdb copy is limited to in-frame clones, with some not included. This repertoire shows some 1.5 million clones, roughly 95% found once; its top ten account for approximately 1%. This record belongs to a study of shared clonotypes between healthy human individuals. The study's findings and limits: Estimated richness was generally greater in naive than memory subsets. The generation probabilities recorded for non-shared clonotypes fell below those of clonotypes shared by all four donors.

CDR3 length equals 19 residues. The trim removed 0 bases at V and 8 bases at J, leaving 19 bases unmatched. CDR1 and CDR2 (germline): KGHSH, LQKENI. Material: naive CD4+ T cells sorted from blood. Subset of the sample: CD45RA+ positively selected. This rearrangement joins TRBV18 to TRBJ2-4, with TRBD2 identical over 7 bases. The sequence derives from a man aged 25 to 45 in good health. This CDR3 reads CASSPPNRISGLGKDIQYF. For the CDR3, the DNA is TGTGCCAGCTCACCACCGAATCGAATTAGCGGGCTTGGGAAGGACATTCAGTACTTC.